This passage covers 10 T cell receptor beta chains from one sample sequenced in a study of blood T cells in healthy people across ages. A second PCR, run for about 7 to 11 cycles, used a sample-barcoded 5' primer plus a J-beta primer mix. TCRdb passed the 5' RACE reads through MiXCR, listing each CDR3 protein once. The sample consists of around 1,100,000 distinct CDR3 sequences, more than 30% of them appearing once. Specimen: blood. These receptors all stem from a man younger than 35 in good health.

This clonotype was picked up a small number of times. The CDR3 region has the DNA TGTGCCAGCAGTTATAGCGGGGGGTCCCTCAGCACAGATACGCAGTATTTT. It specifies CASSYSGGSLSTDTQYF. V gene TRBV6-6 combines with J gene TRBJ2-3; 10 bases agree with TRBD2. V lost 3 bases to trimming and J lost 0 bases; unmatched junction nucleotides: 6. From germline, CDR1 is MNHNY and CDR2 SVGAGI (reference sequence). The length of the CDR3 is 17 residues.

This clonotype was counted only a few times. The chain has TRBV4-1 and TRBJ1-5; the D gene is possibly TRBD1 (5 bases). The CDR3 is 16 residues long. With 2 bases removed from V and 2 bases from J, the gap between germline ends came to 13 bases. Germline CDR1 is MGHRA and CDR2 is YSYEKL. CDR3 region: CASSQSTVERNQPQHF. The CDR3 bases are TGCGCCAGCAGCCAATCGACAGTGGAACGCAATCAGCCCCAGCATTTT.

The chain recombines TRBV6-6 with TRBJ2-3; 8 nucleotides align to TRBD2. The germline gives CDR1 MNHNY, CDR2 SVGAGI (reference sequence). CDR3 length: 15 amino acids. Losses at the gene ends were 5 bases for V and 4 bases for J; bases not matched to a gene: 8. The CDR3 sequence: CASSHIRGGADTQYF. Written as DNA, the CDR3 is TGTGCCAGCAGTCATATTCGGGGGGGCGCAGATACGCAGTATTTT.

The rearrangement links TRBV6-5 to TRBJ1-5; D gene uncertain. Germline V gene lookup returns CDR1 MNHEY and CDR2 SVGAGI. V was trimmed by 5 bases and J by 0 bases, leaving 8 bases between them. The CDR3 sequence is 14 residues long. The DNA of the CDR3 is TGTGCCAGCAGTGCGGCGTATAGCAATCAGCCCCAGCATTTT. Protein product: CASSAAYSNQPQHF.

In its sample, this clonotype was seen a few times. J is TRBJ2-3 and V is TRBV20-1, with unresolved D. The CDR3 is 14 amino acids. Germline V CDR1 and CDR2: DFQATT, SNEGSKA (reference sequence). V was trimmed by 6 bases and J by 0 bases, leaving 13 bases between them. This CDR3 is CSAPDSTSTDTQYF. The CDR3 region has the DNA TGCAGTGCCCCAGACTCGACAAGCACAGATACGCAGTATTTT.

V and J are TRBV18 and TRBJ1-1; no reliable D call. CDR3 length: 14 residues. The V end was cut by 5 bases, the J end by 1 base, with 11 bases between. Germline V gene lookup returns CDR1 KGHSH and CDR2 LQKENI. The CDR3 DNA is TGTGCCAGCTCAAGGGATGGCCCGAACACTGAAGCTTTCTTT. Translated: CASSRDGPNTEAFF. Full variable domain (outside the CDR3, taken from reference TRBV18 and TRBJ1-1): NAGVMQNPRHLVRRRGQEARLRCSPMKGHSHVYWYRQLPEEGLKFMVYLQKENIIDESGMPKERFSAEFPKEGPSILRIQQVVRGDSAAYFCASSRDGPNTEAFFGQGTRLTVV.

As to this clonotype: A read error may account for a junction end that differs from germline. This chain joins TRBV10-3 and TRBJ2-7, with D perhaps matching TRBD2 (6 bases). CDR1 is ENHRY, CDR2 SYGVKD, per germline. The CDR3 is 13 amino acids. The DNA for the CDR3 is TGTGCTATCAGCTCGCGGGACTCCTACGAGCAGTACTTC. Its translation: CAISSRDSYEQYF.

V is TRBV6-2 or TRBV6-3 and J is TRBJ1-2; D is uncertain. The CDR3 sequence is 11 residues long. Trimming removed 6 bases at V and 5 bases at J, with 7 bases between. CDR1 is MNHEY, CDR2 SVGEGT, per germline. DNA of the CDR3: TGTGCCAGCAGAAGGGAGTATGGCTACACCTTC. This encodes CASRREYGYTF.

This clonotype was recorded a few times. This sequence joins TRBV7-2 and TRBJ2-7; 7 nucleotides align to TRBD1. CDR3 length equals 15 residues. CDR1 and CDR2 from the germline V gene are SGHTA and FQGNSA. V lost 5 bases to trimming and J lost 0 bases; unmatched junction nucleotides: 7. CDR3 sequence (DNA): TGTGCCAGCAGCCCGCGACAGGGCCCCTCCTACGAGCAGTACTTC. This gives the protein CASSPRQGPSYEQYF.

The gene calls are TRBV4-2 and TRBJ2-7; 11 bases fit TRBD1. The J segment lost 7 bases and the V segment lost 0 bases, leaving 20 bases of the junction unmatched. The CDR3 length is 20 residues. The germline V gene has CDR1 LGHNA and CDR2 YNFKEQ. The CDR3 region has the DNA TGTGCCAGCAGCCAAGATGTGGGACAGGGGGAGTTCCGGCCCTACAATGAGCAGTACTTC. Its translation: CASSQDVGQGEFRPYNEQYF.